This TCR beta chain was profiled in a study of graft-versus-host responses after intestinal transplantation. Whole-study findings and limits: Some GvH clones appeared in ileal mucosa or blood before recipient bone marrow.

The V and J ends lost 2 bases and 0 bases, in that order; junction bases with no gene match: 0. The CDR3 has 15 amino acids. Germline values: CDR1 MDHEN, CDR2 SYDVKM. This clone appeared a few times. Its matching antigen is unknown. The method was immunoSEQ multiplex PCR; TCRdb's version includes in-frame clones alone and lacks a portion of them. Of over 55,000 clones listed, 84% are singletons. This TCR was recovered from a human donor who was the organ donor for an intestinal transplant. The V and J genes are TRBV28 and TRBJ1-4; 7 bases match TRBD1. Sequenced material: unstimulated CD4+ T cells sorted from spleen or lymph node cells, taken before transplant. CDR3 nucleotide sequence: TGTGCCAGCAGTTTACAGGGGGCAACTAATGAAAAACTGTTTTTT. It yields the protein CASSLQGATNEKLFF.